The clone carrying this T cell receptor (beta chain) was observed a few times. Its matching antigen is unknown. Stated time point: patch test 2, 6 weeks after DPC sensitization. Sample treatment: therapeutic diphenylcyclopropenone sensitization with weekly scalp DPC. CDR1 and CDR2 from the germline V gene are SNHLY and FYNNEI. The CDR3 is made up of 14 amino acids. V was clipped by 3 bases and J by 2 bases, with 11 bases between them. The library gave individual cDNA molecules unique molecular identifiers. Authors' processing steps: From roughly 23,000 to 640,000 TCRs were found per sample, with a median of approximately 92,000. One entry per CDR3 protein results from TCRdb running MiXCR on the RACE reads. These V and J calls are TCRdb output, not the study's own analysis. This sample yields under 450,000 distinct CDR3 sequences, of which about 6% are seen a single time; around 6% belongs to the top ten.

This sample was taken from a study of human T cells and chemical hapten exposure. Findings of the study overall: DPC sensitization did not alter TCRs above 1 in 1000 frequency. Patch test score rose with PT1 expanded TCR count, significant at thresholds 8, 16 and 32, not 4.

Here the sequenced sample was whole blood, taken in connection with sensitization to the hapten diphenylcyclopropenone (DPC). This TCR came from a woman aged 18 to 35 with alopecia areata. Some clones in this sample may be carry-over from other donors' samples. This chain links TRBV2 with TRBJ2-7; D is possibly TRBD1 or TRBD2 (6 bases each). CDR3 sequence reads: CASSEEGVTYEQYF. CDR3 nucleotides: TGTGCCAGCAGTGAGGAGGGGGTCACCTACGAGCAGTACTTC.